This TCR beta chain derives from a study of glioma-infiltrating T cells. Per the germline V gene, CDR1 is KGHSH and CDR2 is LQKENI. CDR3 size: 12 residues. Trimming pared 6 bases from V and 10 bases from J, leaving 10 bases between. Amplification of TCR alpha and beta CDR3 regions from RNA used iRepertoire nested multiplex PCR. TCRdb used MiXCR to reprocess the multiplex PCR reads, holding one entry per CDR3 protein. The sample contains fewer than 110,000 distinct CDR3 sequences, under 30% of which appear only once. The genes are TRBV18 and TRBJ1-6; no clear D gene. Sequencing was done on a sample of glioma tissue, nonneoplastic brain tissue, or PBMCs (not recorded which). This TCR derives from a human donor with low-grade glioma or glioblastoma, undergoing nonglioma brain surgery, or in good health (not recorded which). The CDR3 nucleotides read TGTGCCAGCTCCGCAGCCGGGTCACCCCTCCACTTT. This gives the protein CASSAAGSPLHF.